This T cell receptor beta chain was documented in a study of spatial heterogeneity in lung cancer. Study context: In raw reads, more than eight appearances on average were recorded for each unique TCR and UMI combination.

This clonotype has ten or more counts. The time point was: blood at routine non-recurrence follow-up after resection. Whole RNA, which was extracted from tumor, nontumor lung tissue or frozen PBMC, was sequenced without any cell sorting. The CDR3 has 16 residues. The V end lost 5 bases, the J end lost 1 base, and 15 bases lay between the germline ends. Germline assignment: CDR1 MDHEN and CDR2 SYDVKM. MiXCR, run by TCRdb on the 5' RACE reads, gives a single entry per CDR3 protein. The sample contains about 110,000 distinct CDR3 sequences, 10% to 13% of which appear only once. The receptor was isolated from a female donor with early-stage non-small cell lung cancer. This chain joins TRBV28 and TRBJ1-5; D possibly corresponds to TRBD1 (6 bases). The specimen comprised PBMCs, sampled at follow-up. The CDR3: CASSEWDIRSNQPQHF. For the CDR3, the DNA is TGTGCCAGCAGTGAATGGGACATTAGAAGCAATCAGCCCCAGCATTTT.